Listed here are 17 T cell receptor beta chains from one sample, sequenced in a study of shared clonotypes between healthy human individuals. Generated by immunoSEQ multiplex PCR, the TCRdb table keeps only in-frame clones and is missing some. In the table there are roughly 2.4 million clones, more than 90% of which are singletons. Material: naive CD4+ T cells sorted from blood. As for subset: CD45RA+ positively selected. These receptors were obtained from a man younger than 35 in good health.

Worth noting for this clone: This sample also contains other DNA sequences that code for the same CDR3. V is TRBV5-1 and J is TRBJ2-7; possibly TRBD1 or TRBD2 for D (5 bases each). V shed 4 bases and J shed 3 bases, with 11 bases lying between them. Looked up from germline, CDR1 is SGHRS and CDR2 is YFSETQ. CDR3 length equals 13 residues. Here the CDR3 reads CASSRDGDYEQYF. The CDR3 region has the DNA TGCGCCAGCAGCCGGGACGGCGACTACGAGCAGTACTTC.

Points on this clone: Other DNA sequences of this sample code for an identical CDR3. V is TRBV7-9 and J is TRBJ2-2; no clear D. Per germline, CDR1 SEHNR and CDR2 FQNEAQ (reference sequence). V lost 1 base and J lost 0, with 3 bases in between. The length of the CDR3 is 14 residues. The CDR3 DNA follows: TGTGCCAGCAGCTTAGGTGCGAACACCGGGGAGCTGTTTTTT. This translates into CASSLGANTGELFF. Drawing the rest from reference TRBV7-9 and TRBJ2-2, the complete variable domain is DTGVSQNPRHKITKRGQNVTFRCDPISEHNRLYWYRQTLGQGPEFLTYFQNEAQLEKSRLLSDRFSAERPKGSFSTLEIQRTEQGDSAMYLCASSLGANTGELFFGEGSRLTVL.

This chain links TRBV30 with TRBJ1-2, with D possibly being TRBD1 (5 bases). Between the trimmed V and J ends, which lost 3 bases and 7 bases, there was a span of 15 bases. The germline V gene encodes CDR1 GTSNPN and CDR2 SVGIG (reference sequence). The CDR3 is 13 residues long. The CDR3 bases are TGTGCCTGGAGCCTACAGCCCGGGGGTGGCTACACCTTC. Translating gives CAWSLQPGGGYTF.

The chain combines TRBV5-6 with TRBJ1-2, with D hard to call. The CDR3 is 14 amino acids. V lost 4 bases and J 2 bases, leaving 12 bases between the germline ends. Germline-derived CDR1 and CDR2 are SGHDT and YYEEEE. The CDR3 nucleotides read TGTGCCAGCAGCCCCCCTGGGGAGAACTATGGCTACACCTTC. This translates into CASSPPGENYGYTF.

V gene TRBV10-3 combines with J gene TRBJ2-6; 9 positions match TRBD1. Germline CDR1 and CDR2: ENHRY and SYGVKD. With 5 bases clipped from V and 0 bases from J, the junction kept 8 bases outside the gene matches. The CDR3 is made up of 18 amino acids. CDR3: CAISQQGAESSGANVLTF. In nucleotides, the CDR3 is TGTGCCATCAGTCAACAGGGGGCTGAAAGCTCTGGGGCCAACGTCCTGACTTTC.

Points on this clone: A junction boundary mismatches the germline segment, possibly from a read error. This chain joins TRBV6-5 and TRBJ2-3, with no clear D. CDR3 length: 12 residues. CDR1 is MNHEY, CDR2 SVGAGI, per germline. The CDR3 DNA reads TGTGCCAGCAGTGCAACAGCAGATACGCGGTACTTT. Translation gives CASSATADTRYF.

V gene TRBV30 combines with J gene TRBJ2-6; D uncertain. Between the trimmed V and J ends, which lost 1 base and 1 base, there was a span of 8 bases. The CDR3 is 15 residues long. Germline-derived CDR1 and CDR2 are GTSNPN and SVGIG (reference sequence). Here the CDR3 reads CAWSGGVSGANVLTF. The CDR3 region has the DNA TGTGCCTGGAGTGGTGGGGTGTCTGGGGCCAACGTCCTGACTTTC.

V is TRBV7-2 and J is TRBJ1-4; maybe TRBD1 (5 bases). V was trimmed by 0 bases and J by 4 bases, leaving 12 bases between them. CDR1 and CDR2 (germline): SGHTA, FQGNSA. This CDR3 contains 16 residues. CDR3 coding DNA: TGTGCCAGCAGCTTAGCGGAGGGGCTCTTTAATGAAAAACTGTTTTTT. It specifies CASSLAEGLFNEKLFF.

V is TRBV10-3 and J is TRBJ2-7; TRBD2 aligns across 13 bases. CDR1 ENHRY and CDR2 SYGVKD come from the germline V gene. The CDR3 runs 15 residues. With V trimmed by 3 bases and J by 6 bases, 5 bases remained unmatched. The CDR3 here is CAISENGLAGVEQYF. The CDR3 DNA reads TGTGCCATCAGTGAAAACGGACTAGCGGGAGTCGAGCAGTACTTC.

This sequence joins TRBV2 and TRBJ2-7; a possible D gene is TRBD1 (5 bases). V was trimmed by 11 bases and J by 7 bases, leaving 18 bases between them. Germline CDR1 SNHLY, CDR2 FYNNEI. The CDR3 contains 12 residues. The CDR3 region has the DNA TGTGCCGGAACCCGACAGCCTCAAGAGCAGTACTTC. Protein product: CAGTRQPQEQYF. Together with reference TRBV2 and TRBJ2-7, the CDR3 gives the full variable domain: EPEVTQTPSHQVTQMGQEVILRCVPISNHLYFYWYRQILGQKVEFLVSFYNNEISEKSEIFDDQFSVERPDGSNFTLKIRSTKLEDSAMYFCAGTRQPQEQYFGPGTRLTVT.

V and J are TRBV6-6 and TRBJ2-2; no reliable D call. CDR3 length: 12 amino acids. V shed 7 bases and J shed 6 bases, with 9 bases lying between them. CDR1 is MNHNY and CDR2 is SVGAGI in the germline V gene (reference sequence). The CDR3: CASNPPAGELFF. CDR3 DNA: TGTGCCAGCAATCCCCCGGCCGGGGAGCTGTTTTTT.

This chain connects TRBV28 to TRBJ1-2; 8 positions match TRBD1. The CDR3 is 15 amino acids. V shed 4 bases and J 5 bases; nucleotides not matched to a gene: 9. Germline V gives CDR1 MDHEN, CDR2 SYDVKM. The CDR3 DNA sequence: TGTGCCAGCAGTTCCCTCTCGACAGGGGATTATGGCTACACCTTC. Residues: CASSSLSTGDYGYTF.

The CDR3 loop is CASSLEGGKVAQYF. The CDR3 coding sequence is TGTGCCAGCAGCTTAGAAGGAGGGAAAGTTGCGCAGTATTTT. The rearrangement joins TRBV7-9 to TRBJ2-3; a weak D match, TRBD2 (6 bases). CDR1 is SEHNR, CDR2 FQNEAQ, per germline (reference sequence). This CDR3 is built from 14 residues. The germline V and J ends were trimmed by 1 base and 10 bases, with 15 bases remaining between them.

J is TRBJ2-4 and V is TRBV6-6; D call uncertain. The CDR3 runs to 15 residues. V lost 4 bases, J lost 0 bases, and 10 bases lay in between. CDR1 MNHNY and CDR2 SVGAGI come from the germline V gene (reference sequence). For the CDR3, the DNA is TGTGCCAGCAGTTCATCTCAGCTAGCCAAAAACATTCAGTACTTC. This codes for CASSSSQLAKNIQYF.

V is TRBV7-9 and J is TRBJ2-5, with D maybe TRBD2 (5 bases). V shed 4 bases and J shed 6 bases, with 21 bases lying between them. The CDR3 contains 16 residues. Per germline, CDR1 SEHNR and CDR2 FQNEAQ (reference sequence). The CDR3 bases are TGTGCCAGCAGCTCCATCTGGACTGCCGCCAGGCAGACCCAGTACTTC. Residues: CASSSIWTAARQTQYF.

J is TRBJ2-7 and V is TRBV19; D is possibly TRBD2 (5 bases). The CDR3 sequence is 14 residues long. Germline CDR1 reads LNHDA; CDR2 reads SQIVND (reference sequence). Trimming left V 5 bases short and J 6 bases short, with 17 bases between. CDR3 coding DNA: TGTGCCAGTAGTCAGACTACGGACTCTCCCGAGCAGTACTTC. As protein: CASSQTTDSPEQYF.

The gene calls are TRBV30 and TRBJ2-3; D ambiguous. The germline CDR1 and CDR2 sequences are GTSNPN and SVGIG (reference sequence). CDR3 length: 14 amino acids. The ends were cut back, 5 bases at V and 3 bases at J, with 15 bases in the middle. The CDR3 here is CAWGLRLVTDTQYF. The CDR3, as DNA: TGTGCCTGGGGCCTTCGACTTGTAACAGATACGCAGTATTTT.